These 10 T cell receptor beta chains were all obtained from the same sample, sequenced in a study of cytomegalovirus exposure and HLA in healthy donors. Only in-frame clones appear in the TCRdb table, and some are missing; sequencing was by immunoSEQ multiplex PCR. The sample has about 160,000 clones; 91% are singletons. The specimen sequenced was PBMCs. The receptors stem from a woman aged 18-29 years in good health and CMV-seropositive.

This sequence joins TRBV9 and TRBJ2-3; a possible D gene is TRBD2 (7 bases). V was cut by 4 bases and J by 0 bases, with 15 bases left in between. Germline CDR1 and CDR2: SGDLS and YYNGEE. This CDR3 has 16 amino acids. The CDR3, as DNA: TGTGCCAGCAGCCCAGGAGGGGGGGTTAGCACAGATACGCAGTATTTT. Translating gives CASSPGGGVSTDTQYF.

The chain links TRBV5-1 to TRBJ1-5; D gene ambiguous. The CDR3 sequence is 15 residues long. Per germline, CDR1 SGHRS and CDR2 YFSETQ. Between the trimmed V and J ends, which lost 0 bases and 0 bases, there was a span of 7 bases. The CDR3 region has the DNA TGCGCCAGCAGCTTGGGACGGGATAGCAATCAGCCCCAGCATTTT. Translation gives CASSLGRDSNQPQHF.

The chain has TRBV5-4 and TRBJ1-2, with D perhaps matching TRBD1 (6 bases). Germline-derived CDR1 and CDR2 are SGHNT and YYREEE (reference sequence). This CDR3 comprises 16 residues. Between the trimmed V and J ends, which lost 0 bases and 4 bases, there was a span of 16 bases. CDR3 in DNA: TGTGCCAGCAGCTTGGAGGTGGGGGCGCTTATCTATGGCTACACCTTC. Amino acid sequence: CASSLEVGALIYGYTF.

This chain connects TRBV15 to TRBJ2-5; TRBD1 might be the D (6 bases). Germline assignment: CDR1 LNHNV and CDR2 YYDKDF (reference sequence). The V gene lost 4 bases and the J gene lost 1 base, with 13 bases spanning the gap. There are 15 residues in the CDR3. Written as DNA, the CDR3 is TGTGCCACCAGCATCCGCCGGGACACCCAAGAGACCCAGTACTTC. Protein product: CATSIRRDTQETQYF.

V usage is TRBV13 and J usage is TRBJ2-1; D remains unclear. Germline assignment: CDR1 PRHDT and CDR2 FYEKMQ (reference sequence). V shed 5 bases and J shed 3 bases, with 8 bases lying between them. The CDR3 consists of 13 residues. The CDR3, as DNA: TGTGCCAGCAGCACCGGTAGCTACAATGAGCAGTTCTTC. Translated: CASSTGSYNEQFF.

The V and J genes are TRBV6-1 and TRBJ2-4; the D gene is possibly TRBD2 (6 bases). Germline assignment: CDR1 MNHNS and CDR2 SASEGT. The CDR3 covers 16 residues. Trimming cost V 1 base and J 1 base, with 11 bases left between them. This CDR3 reads CASSEGHGGAKNIQYF. Here the CDR3 DNA reads TGTGCCAGCAGTGAAGGCCACGGAGGGGCCAAAAACATTCAGTACTTC.

This clone was detected only once. V gene TRBV19 combines with J gene TRBJ2-7, with 8 positions matching TRBD1. The junction had 11 bases not matched to a gene; V was cut back by 7 bases and J by 6 bases. CDR1 LNHDA and CDR2 SQIVND come from the germline V gene (reference sequence). There are 14 residues in the CDR3. This CDR3 reads CASTADGQGGEQYF. CDR3 nucleotides: TGTGCCAGTACCGCAGACGGACAGGGAGGCGAGCAGTACTTC.

In nucleotides, the CDR3 is TGTGCCAGCAGCGTAGCTGGGACCGGGACAGGGAATGGCTACACCTTC. It specifies CASSVAGTGTGNGYTF. J is TRBJ1-2 and V is TRBV9; TRBD1 aligns across 9 bases. Per germline, CDR1 SGDLS and CDR2 YYNGEE. The CDR3 runs to 16 residues. The junction had 9 bases not matched to a gene; V was cut back by 0 bases and J by 6 bases.

V is TRBV7-2 and J is TRBJ2-5; 12 nucleotides agree with TRBD2. There are 18 residues in the CDR3. V was pared by 2 bases and J by 2 bases, with 9 bases of the junction left unmatched. Germline loops: CDR1 SGHTA, CDR2 FQGNSA. CDR3 nucleotides: TGTGCCAGCAGCTTATATCCTCGGCTAGCGGGAGGGCAAGAGACCCAGTACTTC. Its translation: CASSLYPRLAGGQETQYF.

The chain employs TRBV25-1 and TRBJ2-7, with 7 nucleotides matching TRBD1. CDR1 MGHDK and CDR2 SYGVNS come from the germline V gene. V was pared by 5 bases and J by 2 bases, with 12 bases of the junction left unmatched. The CDR3 spans 16 residues. CDR3 sequence reads: CASSPHLPGGTYEQYF. The CDR3 coding sequence is TGTGCCAGCAGTCCCCACTTGCCAGGGGGAACCTACGAGCAGTACTTC.